This T cell receptor beta chain was sequenced during a study of vaccination effects on CD4 cells after COVID-19. To note about this clone: Its cognate antigen is unknown.

Expansion of antigen-specific CD4+ T cells with viral peptide pools was carried out by the ViraFEST assay before sequencing. CD4+ T cell isolation took place after more than eight days of culture. Infection with SARS-CoV-2 occurred in the person between March and December 2020, and PCR confirmed it. The CDR3 runs 16 residues. V lost 2 bases and J lost 4, with 17 bases in between. Germline lookup yields CDR1 MNHEY and CDR2 SVGEGT. Method: immunoSEQ multiplex PCR; TCRdb's copy keeps in-frame clones and lacks some. The profile shows about 26,000 clones, around three quarters of them singletons. The V gene is TRBV6-2 or TRBV6-3, the J gene TRBJ1-2; tentatively, D is TRBD1 (6 bases). This clonotype originated in a human donor who had a prior SARS-CoV-2 infection. The sequenced sample was CD4+ T cells from PBMCs cultured with HCoV-NL63 spike peptides, obtained before COVID-19 vaccination. The CDR3 DNA reads TGTGCCAGCAGTTACAGGGCAGGGGCTGTCCTCTATGGCTACACCTTC. Protein product: CASSYRAGAVLYGYTF.